The clone carrying this TCR beta chain has a handful of counts. The target antigen is unknown. This entry is derived from a study of human T cells and chemical hapten exposure. For the study at large: How much TCR each sample yielded varied, mostly because pooled library volumes differed slightly.

For the library, individual cDNA molecules each received unique molecular identifiers. Per the authors' pipeline: Sampled TCR counts reached a median of 95,638 per sample, with values ranging from about 23,224 to 690,600. TCRdb passed the 5' RACE reads through MiXCR, listing each CDR3 protein once. What appears here as the V and J calls and clone size reflects TCRdb's work, not the paper's. The data hold about 81,000 distinct CDR3 sequences, with about 8.4% observed a single time. Findings and limits, study-wide: Counts of TCRs above 1 in 1000 frequency stayed unchanged with DPC sensitization.

There are 14 residues in the CDR3. The germline V and J ends were trimmed by 1 base and 8 bases, with 12 bases remaining between them. Germline CDR1 SEHNR, CDR2 FQNEAQ (reference sequence). Unfractionated whole blood yielded total RNA. The TCR was taken from a male donor in good health. The rearrangement links TRBV7-9 to TRBJ2-4, with D possibly being TRBD1 or TRBD2 (5 bases each). The CDR3 nucleotides read TGTGCCAGCAGCTTAGGACTGGGGGAAGACATTCAGTACTTC. Translation gives CASSLGLGEDIQYF.